A selection of T cell receptor beta chains follows, all from one sample in a study of response to subunit inactivated influenza vaccine. Via MiXCR, TCRdb re-called the RT-PCR reads, giving one row per CDR3 protein. The sample holds some 540,000 distinct CDR3 sequences; under 30% are singletons and the top ten take approximately 3%. These records were also assigned to another study, of T cells expressing NK-cell markers.

The starting material was CD4+ T cells sorted from PBMCs, obtained 12 days after vaccination. The origin of the receptors is a man aged 50-59 years who received an inactivated influenza vaccine. Both conserved end residues are trimmed from each CDR3.

j_call	v_call	cdr3_aa
TRBJ2-4	TRBV27	ASSPQRWQSAKNIQY
TRBJ2-7	TRBV7-2	ASSPESYPYEQY
TRBJ2-3	TRBV11-1	ASSGTSGSRASTDTQY
TRBJ2-1	TRBV3-1	ASSRGLGPGEQF
TRBJ1-5	TRBV3-1	ASSQDRASNQPQH
TRBJ2-2	TRBV5-1	ASSYAGSVPGELF
TRBJ1-1	TRBV5-1	ASSLQGTGPTEAF
TRBJ1-6	TRBV10-3	AISDGIPSRGSPLH
TRBJ2-1	TRBV3-1	ASSQPRGGPI
TRBJ2-2	TRBV27	ASSLRITGELF
TRBJ2-1	TRBV13	ASRDRGHEQF
TRBJ2-7	TRBV5-5	ASSLAGLQTYEQY
TRBJ1-2	TRBV24-1	ATSEGHDYGYT
TRBJ2-2	TRBV12-3/TRBV12-4	ATRGLETGELF
TRBJ2-7	TRBV7-7	ASSAEGGQLSEQY
TRBJ2-2	TRBV19	ASSTTGPGELF
TRBJ2-3	TRBV20-1	SAREVTATQY
TRBJ1-4	TRBV2	ASNQWGTANEKLF
TRBJ2-3	TRBV28	ASSPSVGLGSLSDTQY
TRBJ2-7	TRBV11-2	ASSLVRGQELHEQY
TRBJ1-2	TRBV29-1	SVERSNYGYT
TRBJ2-2	TRBV5-6	ASRIGTAGELF
TRBJ1-6	TRBV12-3/TRBV12-4	ASRDTGTGSSPLH
TRBJ2-5	TRBV20-1	SAGSSWKQETQY
TRBJ2-7	TRBV12-3/TRBV12-4	ASSFEDRASEQY
TRBJ1-6	TRBV7-2	ASSPGGINSPLH
TRBJ1-2	TRBV12-3/TRBV12-4	ASSFDSYYGYT
TRBJ1-2	TRBV6-1	ASRGQGWLGNYGYT
TRBJ2-3	TRBV7-7	ASSQTGSTDTQY
TRBJ1-5	TRBV12-3/TRBV12-4	ASSQPGTGPNQPQH
TRBJ2-3	TRBV27	ASSLTSGGPDTQY
TRBJ2-1	TRBV7-2	ASGGTGAYNEQF
TRBJ2-2	TRBV4-2	ASSQDLAGGVGELF
TRBJ2-7	TRBV20-1	SARDQGQGGYEQY
TRBJ2-6	TRBV28	ASSRTGGTGANVLT
TRBJ2-5	TRBV5-1	ASRITSGAQRETQY
TRBJ1-1	TRBV14	ASSQFPGLGDTEAF
TRBJ2-3	TRBV15	ATSTGGPDTQY
TRBJ2-1	TRBV15	ATSQRQYNEQF
TRBJ2-5	TRBV10-3	AISEGVAGSETQY
TRBJ1-1	TRBV5-1	ASMGRRGDTEAF
TRBJ1-1	TRBV4-1	ASSSTATGQNTEAF
TRBJ1-4	TRBV11-2	ASSAGVDEKLF
TRBJ2-7	TRBV20-1	SARSRDRDSYEQY
TRBJ2-7	TRBV6-5	ASSYPDRVRNEQY
TRBJ1-2	TRBV28	ASSSGLAGGRYT